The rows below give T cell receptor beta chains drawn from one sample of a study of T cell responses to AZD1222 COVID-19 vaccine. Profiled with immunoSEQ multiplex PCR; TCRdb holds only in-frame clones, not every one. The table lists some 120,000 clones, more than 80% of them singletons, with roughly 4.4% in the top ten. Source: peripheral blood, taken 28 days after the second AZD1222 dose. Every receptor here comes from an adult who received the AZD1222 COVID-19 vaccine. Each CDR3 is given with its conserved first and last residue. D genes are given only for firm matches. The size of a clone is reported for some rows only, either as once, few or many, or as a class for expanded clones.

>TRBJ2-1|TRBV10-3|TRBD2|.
TGTGCCATCAGTATACGAGCGGGGGAGTCCGATGAGCAGTTCTTC
CAISIRAGESDEQFF
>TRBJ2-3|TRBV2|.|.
TGTGCCAGCAGTGTCGGTCAGACCACAGATACGCAGTATTTT
CASSVGQTTDTQYF
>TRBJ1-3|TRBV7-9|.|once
TGTGCCAGCAGCTTAGAACCGCCTGGAAACACCATATATTTT
CASSLEPPGNTIYF
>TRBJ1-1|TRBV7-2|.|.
TGTGCCAGCAGCATCAGACAGAACACTGAAGCTTTCTTT
CASSIRQNTEAFF
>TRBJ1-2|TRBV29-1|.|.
TGCAGCGTTGAAGGGCAGGGCAAGGGCGGCTACACCTTC
CSVEGQGKGGYTF
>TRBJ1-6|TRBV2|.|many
TGTGCCAGCAGTGAAGCGCTTTTGAGTTATGCACCCCTCCACTTT
CASSEALLSYAPLHF
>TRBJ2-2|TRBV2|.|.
TGTGCCAGCAGTGCTTTGGACGTCGCCCCCGGGGAGCTGTTTTTT
CASSALDVAPGELFF
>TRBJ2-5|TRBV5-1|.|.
TGCGCCAGCAGCTTGTCCTACAGTAAAGAGACCCAGTACTTC
CASSLSYSKETQYF
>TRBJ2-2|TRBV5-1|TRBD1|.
TGCGCCAGCAGCTTGACAGGGGATTGGTCCGGGGAGCTGTTTTTT
CASSLTGDWSGELFF
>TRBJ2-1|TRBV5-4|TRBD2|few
TGTGCCAGCAGCTTACGGACTAGCGGGGGGGGAGAGCAGTTCTTC
CASSLRTSGGGEQFF
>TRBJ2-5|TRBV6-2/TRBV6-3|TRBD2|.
TGTGCCAGCAGTTACAAAGACGTAGCGGGGGGACCGGAAGAGACCCAGTACTTC
CASSYKDVAGGPEETQYF
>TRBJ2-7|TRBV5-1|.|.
TGCGCCAGCAGCTTGGGCTCAGACAACCCCTACGAGCAGTACTTC
CASSLGSDNPYEQYF
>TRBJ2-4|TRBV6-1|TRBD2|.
TGTGCCAGCAGTGAGTGGCCGGGGGGAGCAGCCAAAAACATTCAGTACTTC
CASSEWPGGAAKNIQYF
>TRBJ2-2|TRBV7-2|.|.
TGTGCCAGCAGCCCCCGCAGGGTGAACACCGGGGAGCTGTTTTTT
CASSPRRVNTGELFF
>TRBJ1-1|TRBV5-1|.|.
TGCGCCAGCAGCTTGGGCGGGTTAAGGCGCGGCCACACTGAAGCTTTCTTT
CASSLGGLRRGHTEAFF
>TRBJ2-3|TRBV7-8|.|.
TGTGCCAGCAGCCTTAGCGGCCGCACAGATACGCAGTATTTT
CASSLSGRTDTQYF
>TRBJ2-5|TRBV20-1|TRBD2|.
TGCAGTGCTAGTATCCTAGCGGGGGACGAGACCCAGTACTTC
CSASILAGDETQYF
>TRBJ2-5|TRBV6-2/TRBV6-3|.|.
TGTGCCAGCAGTTACTCGAAAGGGACGCGCCAGACCAGGCCGACAGGGACCCAGTACTTC
CASSYSKGTRQTRPTGTQYF
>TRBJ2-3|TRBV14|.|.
TGTGCCAGCAGCGTCGGGACAGATACGCAGTATTTT
CASSVGTDTQYF
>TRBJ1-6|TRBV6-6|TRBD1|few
TGTGCCAGCGGACAGGGGGCAACTTCACCCCTCCACTTT
CASGQGATSPLHF
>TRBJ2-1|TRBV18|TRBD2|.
TGTGCCAGCTCACGGGTTTTGGCGGGGGGCCCCAGCTCCTACAATGAGCAGTTCTTC
CASSRVLAGGPSSYNEQFF
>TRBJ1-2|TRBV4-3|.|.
TGCGCCAGCAGCCAAGCGATGGGCGGCAACTATGGCTACACCTTC
CASSQAMGGNYGYTF
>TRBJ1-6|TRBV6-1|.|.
TGTGCCAGCAGTGAAGCGTGGGGGGGGTATTCACCCCTCCACTTT
CASSEAWGGYSPLHF
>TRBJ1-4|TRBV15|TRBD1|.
TGTGCCACCAGCAGGCCGACAGGGGAGGTTGAAAAACTGTTTTTT
CATSRPTGEVEKLFF
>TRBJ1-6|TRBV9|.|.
TGTGCCAGCACAACCGGGACACGGGATTCACCCCTCCACTTT
CASTTGTRDSPLHF
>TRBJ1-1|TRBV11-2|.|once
TGTGCCAGCGGAATAATAGCTGAAGCTTTCTTT
CASGIIAEAFF
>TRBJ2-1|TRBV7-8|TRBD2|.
TGTGCCAGCAGCTTAGAGTCGAGTAGCGGGGGGGGCCTGGGGAATGAGCAGTTCTTC
CASSLESSSGGGLGNEQFF
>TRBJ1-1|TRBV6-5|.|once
TGTGCCAGCAGTTCAAGGGGACCTGAAGCTTTCTTT
CASSSRGPEAFF
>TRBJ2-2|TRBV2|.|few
TGTGCCAGCAGAGAAACCGGGACACTTCCCGGGGAGCTGTTTTTT
CASRETGTLPGELFF
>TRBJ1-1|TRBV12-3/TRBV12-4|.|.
TGTGCCAGCAGCGGGACACCGGAAGCTTTCTTT
CASSGTPEAFF
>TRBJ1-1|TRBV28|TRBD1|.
TGTGCCAGCAGGGCCAACGCCGGGACAGGTTTAGCTTTCTTT
CASRANAGTGLAFF
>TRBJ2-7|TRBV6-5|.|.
TGTGCCAGCAGGACAGGTTCCTACGAGCAGTACTTC
CASRTGSYEQYF
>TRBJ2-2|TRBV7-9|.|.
TGTGCCAGCAGCTCCGGAGCCTTAGGCTCGAACACCGGGGAGCTGTTTTTT
CASSSGALGSNTGELFF
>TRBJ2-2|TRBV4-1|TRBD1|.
TGCGCCAGCAGACGAGGGACAGGAAAAACCGGGGAGCTGTTTTTT
CASRRGTGKTGELFF
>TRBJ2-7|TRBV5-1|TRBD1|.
TGCGCCAGCAGCAAGGGACAGGGAAGCTCCTACGAGCAGTACTTC
CASSKGQGSSYEQYF
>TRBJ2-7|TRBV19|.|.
TGTGCCAGTAGTACCTCGCGGGCGTCGAGGTACGAGCAGTACTTC
CASSTSRASRYEQYF
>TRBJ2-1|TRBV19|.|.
TGTGCCAGTAGCCAGGGGGGAGCTCCCAATGAGCAGTTCTTC
CASSQGGAPNEQFF
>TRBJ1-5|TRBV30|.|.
TGTGCCTGGAGTGTGGGGGGGCTTGGGGGCAATCAGCCCCAGCATTTT
CAWSVGGLGGNQPQHF
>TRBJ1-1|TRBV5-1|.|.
TGCGCCAGCAGCGGATCCTCAGGGATACTGAACACTGAAGCTTTCTTT
CASSGSSGILNTEAFF
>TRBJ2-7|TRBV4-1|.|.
TGCGCCAGCAGCCAAGGGAGGAATACCAACTACGAGCAGTACTTC
CASSQGRNTNYEQYF